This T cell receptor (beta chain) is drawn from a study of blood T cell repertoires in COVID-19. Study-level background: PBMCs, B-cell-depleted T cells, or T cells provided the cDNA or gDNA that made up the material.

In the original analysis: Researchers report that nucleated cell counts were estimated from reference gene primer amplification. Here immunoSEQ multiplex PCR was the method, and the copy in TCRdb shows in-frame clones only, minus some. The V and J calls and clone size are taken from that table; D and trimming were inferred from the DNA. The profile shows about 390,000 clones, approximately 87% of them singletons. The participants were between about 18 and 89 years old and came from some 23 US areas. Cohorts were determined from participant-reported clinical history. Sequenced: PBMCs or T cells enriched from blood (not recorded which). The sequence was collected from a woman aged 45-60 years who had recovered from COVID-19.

CDR3 in amino acids: CASSLGSGLAKNIQYF. CDR3 bases: TGTGCCAGCAGCTTGGGTTCAGGACTAGCCAAAAACATTCAGTACTTC. V and J are TRBV5-6 and TRBJ2-4, with TRBD2 as a possible D gene (5 bases). Trimming removed 0 bases at V and 0 bases at J, with 10 bases between. The CDR3 consists of 16 residues. From germline, CDR1 is SGHDT and CDR2 YYEEEE.